This T cell receptor (beta chain) was identified during a study of CD8 T cells in ankylosing spondylitis. Study-wide results and limits: Among TCR beta sequences, a motif of eight highly homologous variants appeared characteristic of ankylosing spondylitis blood.

Each TCR beta library was made by quantitative 5'-RACE that incorporated molecular barcodes. Each CDR3 protein gets one entry after TCRdb re-called the 5' RACE reads with MiXCR. The sample yields approximately 520,000 distinct CDR3 sequences, 5.3% seen once. This clonotype was seen at least ten times. What it binds is not known. The CDR3 is 13 amino acids. Germline V gene sequence: CDR1 MDHEN, CDR2 SYDVKM. Trimming took off 8 bases at V and 0 bases at J, with 10 bases between the two ends. Sequencing was performed on blood, either unsorted or a sorted T cell fraction (not recorded which). The receptor was derived from a male donor with ankylosing spondylitis. The chain recombines TRBV28 with TRBJ2-5; the D gene is possibly TRBD2 (5 bases). The CDR3 DNA reads as TGTGCCAGCCACGACGGGAACCAAGAGACCCAGTACTTC. Its translation: CASHDGNQETQYF.